Sequencing of this TCR beta chain was carried out in a study of CD8 T cells in Susac syndrome. The patients with Susac syndrome satisfied recently defined diagnostic criteria for either definite or probable disease. Negative isolation was used for CD8+ and CD4+ T cells, and FACS enrichment was applied to TEMRA cells. Roughly 0.45 to 1 ug RNA was reverse transcribed with random hexamers. By means of immunoSEQ multiplex PCR, TCR beta CDR3 spanning 54 Vbeta and 13 Jbeta underwent amplification. TCRdb re-analysed the immunoSEQ multiplex PCR reads in MiXCR, keeping a single row per CDR3 protein. The repertoire holds more than 150,000 distinct CDR3 sequences, with roughly 95% as singletons. Per germline, CDR1 DFQATT and CDR2 SNEGSKA (reference sequence). Trimming took 3 bases from V and 6 from J, leaving 14 bases between them. The CDR3 is made up of 13 amino acids.

Sequencing was done on a sample of CD4+ T cells from PBMCs. This TCR was sampled from a human donor with Susac syndrome. The rearrangement uses TRBV20-1 and TRBJ1-2, with no clear D. The CDR3 here is CSASDWETDGYTF. In DNA form, the CDR3 reads TGCAGTGCTAGCGATTGGGAAACAGATGGCTACACCTTC.